This passage covers 21 T cell receptor beta chains from one sample sequenced in a study of T cell responses to AZD1222 COVID-19 vaccine. The repertoire was sequenced with immunoSEQ multiplex PCR; TCRdb's copy has only in-frame clones and lacks some. The repertoire has 250,000 to 300,000 clones, 90% to 95% of them found once; the top ten carry roughly 0.5%. The sequences come from peripheral blood, collected 28 days after the second AZD1222 dose. The receptors were sampled from an adult who received the AZD1222 COVID-19 vaccine.

This sequence joins TRBV19 and TRBJ2-1, with D uncertain. The CDR3 has 13 residues. V was shortened by 8 bases and J by 8 bases, with 16 bases between the two germline ends. Germline CDR1 is LNHDA and CDR2 is SQIVND (reference sequence). In DNA form, the CDR3 reads TGTGCCAGTTGTGTTTTAGAAGGTGATGAGCAGTTCTTC. Amino acids: CASCVLEGDEQFF.

The chain has TRBV4-2 and TRBJ2-7; D may be TRBD1 or TRBD2 (6 bases each). V shed 0 bases and J shed 5 bases, with 14 bases lying between them. Germline V gives CDR1 LGHNA, CDR2 YNFKEQ. The CDR3 runs 15 residues. The CDR3 coding sequence is TGTGCCAGCAGCCAAGATGCCCGGGGGCGCGACGAGCAGTACTTC. Residues: CASSQDARGRDEQYF.

The DNA for the CDR3 is TGCAGTGTTAGTCCCAGAGGAGAGACCCAGTACTTC. This sequence encodes CSVSPRGETQYF. V and J are TRBV20-1 and TRBJ2-5; D not certain. CDR3 length: 12 residues. V was cut by 7 bases and J by 4 bases, with 13 bases left in between. The germline V gene encodes CDR1 DFQATT and CDR2 SNEGSKA (reference sequence).

The chain combines TRBV4-1 with TRBJ2-1, with no clear D. Deletions cut 0 bases from V and 9 bases from J, with 9 bases between. Germline V gene sequence: CDR1 MGHRA, CDR2 YSYEKL. CDR3 length: 13 residues. CDR3 DNA sequence: TGCGCCAGCAGCCAAGATAGGCCGGGTGAGCAGTTCTTC. Its protein product is CASSQDRPGEQFF.

This chain joins TRBV4-3 and TRBJ2-7; D is unclear. The CDR3 consists of 14 residues. Trimming cost V 0 bases and J 9 bases, with 15 bases left between them. Germline V gene sequence: CDR1 LGHNA, CDR2 YSLEER. The CDR3 DNA sequence: TGCGCCAGCAGCCAAGAGTTGCAACAGAGCCCGCAGTACTTC. Its protein product is CASSQELQQSPQYF.

The chain employs TRBV11-2 and TRBJ2-1; no definite D call. Per germline, CDR1 SGHAT and CDR2 FQNNGV. V was trimmed by 3 bases and J by 4 bases, leaving 13 bases between them. The CDR3 contains 15 residues. CDR3 nucleotide sequence: TGTGCCAGCAGCTTGACCCTCCACTCTTACAATGAGCAGTTCTTC. Protein sequence: CASSLTLHSYNEQFF.

The V and J genes are TRBV4-1 and TRBJ1-2; TRBD1 matches at 7 bases. Germline-derived CDR1 and CDR2 are MGHRA and YSYEKL. CDR3 length: 14 residues. J was trimmed by 7 bases and V by 4 bases; bases with no gene match: 9. The CDR3 here is CASSPAGTASGYTF. CDR3 DNA: TGCGCCAGCAGCCCGGCCGGGACAGCTAGTGGCTACACCTTC.

The V and J genes are TRBV6-6 and TRBJ2-1; 9 nucleotides agree with TRBD2. CDR1 is MNHNY, CDR2 SVGAGI, per germline (reference sequence). V lost 2 bases, J lost 3 bases, and 2 bases stayed unmatched. The CDR3 is 15 residues long. The CDR3 spells CASSYPTSGYNEQFF. CDR3 bases: TGTGCCAGCAGTTACCCGACTAGCGGCTACAATGAGCAGTTCTTC.

The V call is TRBV9, the J call TRBJ2-1; D might be TRBD2 (5 bases). The CDR3 has 16 residues. Looked up from germline, CDR1 is SGDLS and CDR2 is YYNGEE. Trimming left V 2 bases short and J 4 bases short, with 16 bases between. The CDR3 reads CASSVGWGRGYNEQFF. CDR3 sequence (DNA): TGTGCCAGCAGCGTCGGGTGGGGTCGCGGGTACAATGAGCAGTTCTTC.

The chain uses TRBV11-3 and TRBJ2-1, with 7 bases that match TRBD2. V shed 2 bases, J shed 10 bases, and the junction held 11 bases outside the gene matches. CDR1 is SGHNT and CDR2 is YENEEA in the germline V gene. This CDR3 contains 15 residues. In DNA form, the CDR3 reads TGTGCCAGCAGCTTAACCGGGACTACGTACGCCGAGCAGTTCTTC. Its protein product is CASSLTGTTYAEQFF.

The gene calls are TRBV14 and TRBJ2-5; unclear D gene. The CDR3 contains 12 residues. Germline CDR1 and CDR2: SGHDN and FVKESK. With 2 bases removed from V and 6 bases from J, the gap between germline ends came to 7 bases. The CDR3 protein is CASSQWSQTQYF. The CDR3 bases are TGTGCCAGCAGCCAATGGAGTCAGACCCAGTACTTC.

The chain carries TRBV7-9 and TRBJ2-2; D is possibly TRBD2 (6 bases). Trimming took 4 bases from V and 4 from J, leaving 19 bases between them. The CDR3 consists of 17 residues. Germline CDR1 reads SEHNR; CDR2 reads FQNEAQ (reference sequence). The CDR3 region is CASSSPGTRRSTGELFF. CDR3 nucleotide sequence: TGTGCCAGCAGCTCACCCGGGACTCGCCGTTCCACCGGGGAGCTGTTTTTT.

The chain recombines TRBV9 with TRBJ1-2; D may be TRBD1 (6 bases). V was trimmed by 0 bases and J by 4 bases, leaving 10 bases between them. The CDR3 covers 14 residues. The V gene's germline CDR1 is SGDLS and CDR2 YYNGEE. CDR3 nucleotides: TGTGCCAGCAGCGTAGCTGGGGACACCTATGGCTACACCTTC. It translates to CASSVAGDTYGYTF.

The CDR3 DNA sequence: TGTGCCAGCAGCCTGGGACAGGGCCCCCAAGATACGCAGTATTTT. Translated: CASSLGQGPQDTQYF. The rearrangement uses TRBV3-1 (or the pseudogene TRBV3-2) and TRBJ2-3, with 9 bases identical to TRBD1. The CDR3 extends over 15 amino acids. Germline trimming cut 4 bases from V and 5 bases from J; bases unmatched to any gene: 7. The germline V gene has CDR1 LGHDT and CDR2 YNNKEL (reference sequence).

The chain combines TRBV5-1 with TRBJ2-5, with D possibly TRBD2 on 6 matching bases. The CDR3 loop spans 20 amino acids. The germline V and J ends were trimmed by 8 bases and 5 bases, with 37 bases remaining between them. CDR1 and CDR2 from the germline V gene are SGHRS and YFSETQ. The CDR3 DNA follows: TGCGCCAGACCCTATTCGGGGACGGGAGAGGAGATGCCCTTAAAGGAGACCCAGTACTTC. Protein sequence: CARPYSGTGEEMPLKETQYF.

V and J are TRBV28 and TRBJ1-4, with D tentatively TRBD1 (6 bases). Looked up from germline, CDR1 is MDHEN and CDR2 is SYDVKM. The ends were cut back, 8 bases at V and 8 bases at J, with 18 bases in the middle. The CDR3 totals 14 residues. The CDR3 sequence: CASGRGGYVEKLFF. CDR3 in DNA: TGTGCCAGCGGAAGGGGGGGGTACGTGGAAAAACTGTTTTTT. The full variable domain, in which reference TRBV28 and TRBJ1-4 provide the parts outside the CDR3, is DVKVTQSSRYLVKRTGEKVFLECVQDMDHENMFWYRQDPGLGLRLIYFSYDVKMKEKGDIPEGYSVSREKKERFSLILESASTNQTSMYLCASGRGGYVEKLFFGSGTQLSVL.

This clone appeared a single time. CDR3 nucleotide sequence: TGTGCCAGCAGTTACTCGAGGCCTAGGGATGGCTACACCTTC. Translation: CASSYSRPRDGYTF. This chain links TRBV6-5 with TRBJ1-2; D not resolved. This CDR3 region has 14 residues. V lost 0 bases to trimming and J lost 6 bases, with 11 bases between them. Germline V gene sequence: CDR1 MNHEY, CDR2 SVGAGI.

The chain couples TRBV5-1 to TRBJ2-7, with a possible D match to TRBD1 (6 bases). Germline V gene lookup returns CDR1 SGHRS and CDR2 YFSETQ. The length of the CDR3 is 12 residues. Between the trimmed V and J ends, which lost 0 bases and 5 bases, there was a span of 6 bases. The CDR3, as DNA: TGCGCCAGCAGCTTGGACAGGGACGAGCAGTACTTC. Its translation is CASSLDRDEQYF.

This chain joins TRBV6-5 and TRBJ2-7, with a weak D call TRBD2 (5 bases). The germline V gene encodes CDR1 MNHEY and CDR2 SVGAGI. The length of the CDR3 is 15 residues. The V end lost 5 bases, the J end lost 1 base, and 15 bases lay between the germline ends. The CDR3 DNA reads as TGTGCCAGCAGTACCCTTGCGGGCCCTTCCTACGAGCAGTACTTC. Residues: CASSTLAGPSYEQYF.

The chain is built from TRBV4-1 and TRBJ1-5; the D is unclear. V was cut by 1 base and J by 4 bases, with 11 bases left in between. Germline values: CDR1 MGHRA, CDR2 YSYEKL. The CDR3 runs 15 residues. DNA of the CDR3: TGCGCCAGCAGCCAAGCAGGTCCCATTAATCAGCCCCAGCATTTT. This codes for CASSQAGPINQPQHF.

The chain combines TRBV5-4 with TRBJ1-1, with D possibly TRBD1 on 5 matching bases. V dropped 4 bases and J dropped 1 base, with 14 bases sitting between them. Germline assignment: CDR1 SGHNT and CDR2 YYREEE (reference sequence). The CDR3 has 15 residues. The CDR3 DNA follows: TGTGCCAGCAGCGCGCCGGGACTTAGGAACACTGAAGCTTTCTTT. This gives the protein CASSAPGLRNTEAFF. Based on the CDR3 plus reference TRBV5-4 and TRBJ1-1, the full variable domain is ETGVTQSPTHLIKTRGQQVTLRCSSQSGHNTVSWYQQALGQGPQFIFQYYREEENGRGNFPPRFSGLQFPNYSSELNVNALELDDSALYLCASSAPGLRNTEAFFGQGTRLTVV.